Sequencing of this T cell receptor beta chain was carried out in a study of T cell responses to AZD1222 COVID-19 vaccine. The assay was immunoSEQ multiplex PCR, and TCRdb's table has in-frame clones only and misses some. The sample includes approximately 210,000 clones, 90% to 95% of them seen just once. Germline V lookup: CDR1 MNHEY, CDR2 SVGAGI. Trimming removed 8 bases from V and 9 bases from J; junction bases left unmatched: 7. The CDR3 spans 12 residues. The chain joins TRBV6-5 to TRBJ2-1; 7 nucleotides match TRBD1. Sequencing was performed on peripheral blood, taken 28 days after the second AZD1222 dose. The clonotype was recovered from an adult who received the AZD1222 COVID-19 vaccine. In DNA form, the CDR3 reads TGTGCCAGCGAAGGGGGCTTGGGTGAGCAGTTCTTC. Translation: CASEGGLGEQFF.